These T cell receptor beta chains were read from a single sample in a study of blood T cell repertoires in COVID-19. The repertoire was sequenced with immunoSEQ multiplex PCR; TCRdb's copy has only in-frame clones and lacks some. The sample comprises 150,000 to 190,000 clones, 80% of which are singletons, and about 0.5% rests with the top ten. Sequenced sample: peripheral blood. The receptors stem from a man aged 55 to 70 with acute or convalescent COVID-19. CDR3s include the opening cysteine and the closing phenylalanine or tryptophan. A D gene is named only where the DNA matches it firmly. Size tells how often a clone was seen (once, few, many) or the class of an expanded clone, and some rows leave it out.

J,V,D,size,CDR3,DNA
TRBJ1-2,TRBV19,-,-,CASISPNYGYTF,TGTGCCAGTATTTCCCCGAACTATGGCTACACCTTC
TRBJ2-3,TRBV6-5,TRBD2,once,CASSSGGSPDTQYF,TGTGCCAGCAGTAGCGGGGGGAGCCCAGATACGCAGTATTTT
TRBJ2-5,TRBV11-2,TRBD2,-,CASSLGGLGGGAIETQYF,TGTGCCAGCAGCTTAGGAGGTTTAGGCGGGGGGGCAATTGAGACCCAGTACTTC
TRBJ2-7,TRBV7-9,TRBD1,-,CASSPGTVASRALPYEQYF,TGTGCCAGCAGCCCGGGGACAGTTGCCTCCAGGGCCCTTCCCTACGAGCAGTACTTC
TRBJ2-5,TRBV7-2,-,-,CASNSGGGRGTQYF,TGTGCCAGCAACTCTGGTGGCGGGCGGGGGACCCAGTACTTC
TRBJ2-7,TRBV12-3/TRBV12-4,TRBD1,-,CASSGQGLDEQYF,TGTGCCAGCAGTGGACAGGGACTGGACGAGCAGTACTTC
TRBJ2-5,TRBV5-1,-,-,CASSLGNREETQYF,TGCGCCAGCAGCTTGGGGAACAGGGAAGAGACCCAGTACTTC
TRBJ2-7,TRBV29-1,TRBD1,once,CSVKFTFGDRGNEQYF,TGCAGCGTTAAATTTACTTTCGGGGACAGGGGCAACGAGCAGTACTTC
TRBJ1-1,TRBV7-8,-,once,CASSTQANTEAFF,TGTGCCAGCAGCACACAGGCGAACACTGAAGCTTTCTTT
TRBJ1-5,TRBV7-8,-,few,CASSLDGDNQPQHF,TGTGCCAGCAGCTTAGACGGAGACAATCAGCCCCAGCATTTT
TRBJ2-1,TRBV29-1,-,-,CSVEMLGLQFF,TGCAGCGTTGAGATGTTGGGGCTGCAGTTCTTC
TRBJ1-2,TRBV27,TRBD1,few,CASSSTGIPIGYTF,TGTGCCAGCAGTTCGACAGGGATCCCCATTGGCTACACCTTC
TRBJ2-1,TRBV7-2,-,few,CASSLGGTLNEQFF,TGTGCCAGCAGCTTAGGAGGAACCCTCAATGAGCAGTTCTTC
TRBJ2-3,TRBV24-1,TRBD2,-,CATSSGRAAADTQYF,TGTGCCACCAGTAGCGGGAGGGCCGCGGCGGATACGCAGTATTTT
TRBJ1-2,TRBV2,-,-,CASSVREDGYTF,TGTGCCAGCAGTGTTAGGGAGGATGGCTACACCTTC
TRBJ2-5,TRBV12-3/TRBV12-4,-,-,CASSRPSETQYF,TGTGCCAGCAGTCGTCCGTCAGAGACCCAGTACTTC
TRBJ2-3,TRBV7-2,TRBD2,-,CASSPGTSGGATDTQYF,TGTGCCAGCAGCCCCGGGACTAGCGGGGGGGCCACAGATACGCAGTATTTT
TRBJ2-7,TRBV11-2,-,few,CASSSLSVTYEQYF,TGTGCCAGCAGCTCGCTATCCGTTACCTACGAGCAGTACTTC
TRBJ2-7,TRBV11-2,TRBD2,-,CASSSGTSGGFYEQYF,TGTGCCAGCAGCTCCGGGACTAGCGGAGGATTCTACGAGCAGTACTTC
TRBJ2-3,TRBV7-2,TRBD2,once,CASSRALAGAADTQYF,TGTGCCAGCAGCCGCGCTCTAGCGGGGGCAGCAGATACGCAGTATTTT
TRBJ1-6,TRBV7-2,-,few,CASSLRGNGSPLHF,TGTGCCAGCAGCTTGAGAGGGAACGGATCACCCCTCCACTTT
TRBJ2-2,TRBV5-5,-,-,CASSLVGVPGELFF,TGTGCCAGCAGCTTAGTAGGGGTCCCCGGGGAGCTGTTTTTT
TRBJ1-5,TRBV19,TRBD1,-,CASSTQGVANNQPQHF,TGTGCCAGTAGTACTCAGGGGGTCGCTAACAATCAGCCCCAGCATTTT
TRBJ1-5,TRBV24-1,-,-,CATMASVGHNQPQHF,TGTGCCACCATGGCATCTGTGGGACACAATCAGCCCCAGCATTTT
TRBJ1-6,TRBV19,-,-,CATRGEGLAPLHF,TGTGCCACCAGAGGGGAGGGGCTGGCACCCCTCCACTTT
TRBJ1-1,TRBV7-2,-,-,CASRPRTGVNTEAFF,TGTGCCAGCAGACCCCGAACAGGCGTGAACACTGAAGCTTTCTTT
TRBJ2-7,TRBV4-2,-,-,CASSFNGEQYF,TGTGCCAGCAGCTTCAACGGGGAGCAGTACTTC
TRBJ2-7,TRBV29-1,TRBD1,-,CSVDGQGSPYEQYF,TGCAGCGTCGACGGACAGGGTAGTCCCTACGAGCAGTACTTC
TRBJ2-1,TRBV6-5,-,-,CASRARQGNWGEQFF,TGTGCCAGCAGGGCGAGGCAGGGAAATTGGGGTGAGCAGTTCTTC
TRBJ2-5,TRBV9,TRBD2,-,CASSVGLAGDGFIVRRETQYF,TGTGCCAGCAGCGTAGGACTAGCGGGAGACGGATTTATAGTTCGACGAGAGACCCAGTACTTC
TRBJ1-1,TRBV4-2,-,-,CASSQAGQTMNTEAFF,TGTGCCAGCAGCCAAGCAGGACAGACTATGAACACTGAAGCTTTCTTT
TRBJ1-2,TRBV28,-,-,CASSQTVFGGYTF,TGTGCCAGCAGCCAGACAGTGTTCGGTGGCTACACCTTC
TRBJ1-1,TRBV5-1,-,-,CASSLVGRETEAFF,TGCGCCAGCAGCTTGGTCGGGCGGGAGACTGAAGCTTTCTTT
TRBJ1-6,TRBV12-3/TRBV12-4,-,-,CASSLPNSPLHF,TGTGCCAGCAGCCTCCCTAATTCACCCCTCCACTTT
TRBJ1-3,TRBV7-2,-,few,CASSSTGNRGNTIYF,TGTGCCAGCAGCTCTACAGGGAATCGGGGAAACACCATATATTTT
TRBJ2-3,TRBV16,-,-,CASSHMGGQITDTQYF,TGTGCCAGCAGCCACATGGGCGGACAGATCACAGATACGCAGTATTTT
TRBJ2-3,TRBV28,TRBD2,once,CASSPPTSGGTQYF,TGTGCCAGCAGTCCCCCTACTAGCGGCGGTACGCAGTATTTT
TRBJ1-1,TRBV19,-,-,CASMGRVTEAFF,TGTGCCAGTATGGGGAGGGTCACTGAAGCTTTCTTT
TRBJ2-7,TRBV4-1,TRBD1,-,CASSQAGTGTYEQYF,TGCGCCAGCAGCCAAGCGGGGACAGGGACCTACGAGCAGTACTTC
TRBJ2-2,TRBV27,-,once,CASSFLRTATNTGELFF,TGTGCCAGCAGTTTTTTACGGACTGCTACGAACACCGGGGAGCTGTTTTTT
TRBJ1-2,TRBV7-9,TRBD1,-,CASYRGDNYGYTF,TGTGCCAGCTACAGGGGCGATAACTATGGCTACACCTTC
TRBJ2-7,TRBV28,TRBD1,-,CASSSPGQGLYEQYF,TGTGCCAGCAGTTCACCGGGACAGGGGCTTTACGAGCAGTACTTC